The 30 T cell receptor beta chains below all came from one sample that was sequenced in a study of blood T cell repertoires in COVID-19. The protocol was immunoSEQ multiplex PCR, while the TCRdb copy is restricted to in-frame clones and leaves out a portion. The profile shows about 220,000 clones, about four fifths of them singletons. The sample consisted of PBMCs or T cells enriched from blood (not recorded which). These receptors were collected from a woman in her fifties or sixties who had been exposed to COVID-19.

The chain joins TRBV29-1 to TRBJ2-4; TRBD2 matches at 7 bases. The V segment lost 6 bases and the J segment 4 bases; nucleotides outside the gene matches: 6. Germline CDR1 reads SQVTM; CDR2 reads ANQGSEA. This CDR3 contains 13 residues. CDR3 sequence (DNA): TGCAGCGTGGCCGGGACTACAAAAAACATTCAGTACTTC. Amino acids: CSVAGTTKNIQYF.

For the CDR3, the DNA is TGTGCCAGCAGTTCTTTCGACAGGACCTACGAGCAGTACTTC. Amino acid sequence: CASSSFDRTYEQYF. The genes are TRBV6-5 and TRBJ2-7; D might be TRBD1 (6 bases). This CDR3 is 14 amino acids long. V lost 4 bases and J 2 bases, leaving 12 bases between the germline ends. Germline CDR1 and CDR2: MNHEY and SVGAGI.

The J gene is TRBJ1-1, the V gene TRBV28; 9 bases are shared with TRBD1. This CDR3 has 17 residues. Trimming removed 3 bases from V and 10 bases from J; junction bases left unmatched: 18. CDR1 MDHEN and CDR2 SYDVKM come from the germline V gene. CDR3: CASSLGGWGTGYLGAFF. The CDR3 nucleotides are TGTGCCAGCAGTTTGGGGGGCTGGGGGACAGGGTACCTCGGAGCTTTCTTT. The full variable domain, in which reference TRBV28 and TRBJ1-1 provide the parts outside the CDR3, is DVKVTQSSRYLVKRTGEKVFLECVQDMDHENMFWYRQDPGLGLRLIYFSYDVKMKEKGDIPEGYSVSREKKERFSLILESASTNQTSMYLCASSLGGWGTGYLGAFFGQGTRLTVV.

The chain joins TRBV2 to TRBJ1-4; 7 bases agree with TRBD1. Germline CDR1 and CDR2: SNHLY and FYNNEI. This CDR3 contains 16 residues. V trimming: 8 bases; J trimming: 3 bases; junction bases outside the gene matches: 12. CDR3 in DNA: TGTGCCAGCGGGTGGGGGGACAGTCGATCTAATGAAAAACTGTTTTTT. Protein sequence: CASGWGDSRSNEKLFF.

The J gene is TRBJ2-5, the V gene TRBV5-1; 10 bases are shared with TRBD2. With V trimmed by 0 bases and J by 2 bases, 1 base remained unmatched. The CDR3 spans 15 residues. The germline V gene encodes CDR1 SGHRS and CDR2 YFSETQ. DNA for the CDR3: TGCGCCAGCAGCTTGGCGACTAGCGGGCAAGAGACCCAGTACTTC. It is translated as CASSLATSGQETQYF.

The chain has TRBV5-5 and TRBJ1-6, with D possibly TRBD1 on 5 matching bases. The CDR3 contains 13 residues. The V and J ends lost 4 bases and 9 bases respectively, with 11 bases between them. From germline, CDR1 is SGHKS and CDR2 YYEKEE (reference sequence). Here the CDR3 DNA reads TGTGCCAGCAGCGCCAGGGCGGCTTCACCCCTCCACTTT. The encoded protein is CASSARAASPLHF.

This clone appeared a single time. The chain is built from TRBV7-2 and TRBJ2-1, with 11 nucleotides matching TRBD2. This CDR3 is 15 amino acids long. CDR1 is SGHTA and CDR2 is FQGNSA in the germline V gene. V gave up 6 bases and J gave up 10 bases; unmatched junction bases: 11. The CDR3 nucleotides read TGTGCCAGCAGTTCTTTAGCGGGGGGGCCGTGGGAGCAGTTCTTC. Translating it yields CASSSLAGGPWEQFF.

The CDR3 spells CASSQDWLAGNSYNEQFF. The DNA for the CDR3 is TGTGCCAGCAGCCAAGATTGGCTAGCGGGGAACTCCTACAATGAGCAGTTCTTC. This chain connects TRBV4-2 to TRBJ2-1, with 9 bases aligning to TRBD2. The CDR3 loop spans 18 amino acids. The J segment lost 0 bases and the V segment lost 0 bases, leaving 6 bases of the junction unmatched. CDR1 is LGHNA, CDR2 YNFKEQ, per germline.

The J gene is TRBJ1-1, the V gene TRBV28; perhaps TRBD1 as D (5 bases). CDR1 and CDR2 (germline): MDHEN, SYDVKM. The V gene lost 2 bases and the J gene lost 6 bases, with 13 bases spanning the gap. CDR3 length equals 14 residues. For the CDR3, the DNA is TGTGCCAGCAGTTTAGTGGGGCATGGGGCTGAAGCTTTCTTT. Protein: CASSLVGHGAEAFF.

The genes are TRBV19 and TRBJ1-2; the D is unclear. The CDR3 extends over 16 amino acids. Deletions cut 5 bases from V and 4 bases from J, with 20 bases between. Germline lookup yields CDR1 LNHDA and CDR2 SQIVND (reference sequence). The CDR3: CASSLPGSGRGYGYTF. CDR3 DNA: TGTGCCAGTAGTCTCCCAGGCTCGGGTCGGGGCTATGGCTACACCTTC.

V usage is TRBV5-1 and J usage is TRBJ1-1; no clear D gene. With 3 bases removed from V and 5 bases from J, the gap between germline ends came to 14 bases. There are 14 residues in the CDR3. CDR1 and CDR2 from the germline V gene are SGHRS and YFSETQ. This CDR3 is CASSSTTPGTEAFF. The CDR3 coding sequence is TGCGCCAGCAGCTCAACCACCCCGGGTACTGAAGCTTTCTTT.

This chain uses TRBV4-1 with TRBJ1-1, with a possible D match to TRBD1 (6 bases). There are 15 residues in the CDR3. Deletions cut 3 bases from V and 1 base from J, with 12 bases between. Germline V lookup: CDR1 MGHRA, CDR2 YSYEKL. CDR3 amino acids: CASSHGGHRNTEAFF. The CDR3 DNA is TGCGCCAGCAGCCATGGGGGACACCGGAACACTGAAGCTTTCTTT.

V and J are TRBV7-7 and TRBJ2-5, with unresolved D. With 5 bases removed from V and 3 bases from J, the gap between germline ends came to 10 bases. Per the germline V gene, CDR1 is SSHAT and CDR2 is FNYEAQ (reference sequence). This CDR3 is built from 13 residues. The CDR3 loop reads CASSPSEEETQYF. In DNA, the CDR3 is TGTGCCAGCAGCCCCAGTGAGGAAGAGACCCAGTACTTC.

This chain joins TRBV7-2 and TRBJ2-2; tentatively, D is TRBD1 (5 bases). V lost 7 bases and J 0 bases, leaving 18 bases between the germline ends. The CDR3 spans 17 residues. Germline CDR1 SGHTA, CDR2 FQGNSA. CDR3 DNA sequence: TGTGCCAGCACCCACCCCCGTCAGGGCGCGAACACCGGGGAGCTGTTTTTT. Protein sequence: CASTHPRQGANTGELFF.

V and J are TRBV7-9 and TRBJ2-7; 11 bases are shared with TRBD1. V was clipped by 5 bases and J by 3 bases; unmatched bases: 9. This CDR3 has 16 residues. Germline CDR1 is SEHNR and CDR2 is FQNEAQ (reference sequence). The CDR3 region has the DNA TGTGCCAGCAGCCCTCGGACCGGGACAGGGGGCTACGAGCAGTACTTC. It translates to CASSPRTGTGGYEQYF.

The chain uses TRBV7-8 and TRBJ1-2, with D maybe TRBD1 (5 bases). V gave up 0 bases and J gave up 5 bases, with 16 bases separating them. The CDR3 loop spans 16 amino acids. The germline V gene encodes CDR1 SGHVS and CDR2 FQNEAQ. The CDR3: CASSLASLLGGYGYTF. CDR3 coding DNA: TGTGCCAGCAGCTTAGCGAGCCTTCTCGGGGGGTATGGCTACACCTTC.

There are a few counts of this clone. The chain links TRBV7-9 to TRBJ2-3; D not certain. Between the trimmed V and J ends, which lost 6 bases and 0 bases, there was a span of 10 bases. The CDR3 extends over 14 amino acids. CDR1 SEHNR and CDR2 FQNEAQ come from the germline V gene (reference sequence). The DNA for the CDR3 is TGTGCCAGCAGGGGCCGCCCTAGCACAGATACGCAGTATTTT. The encoded protein is CASRGRPSTDTQYF.

The chain combines TRBV27 with TRBJ2-1, with TRBD2 matching over 9 bases. Germline V gene sequence: CDR1 MNHEY, CDR2 SMNVEV (reference sequence). The CDR3 is 17 residues long. With 4 bases clipped from V and 0 bases from J, the junction kept 7 bases outside the gene matches. CDR3 loop: CASSSLAGAYSYNEQFF. In nucleotides, the CDR3 is TGTGCCAGCAGTTCATTAGCGGGGGCCTACTCCTACAATGAGCAGTTCTTC.

The V gene is TRBV5-4, the J gene TRBJ2-1, with 9 bases fitting TRBD1. The CDR3 contains 14 residues. V lost 6 bases, J lost 7 bases, and 8 bases stayed unmatched. The V gene's germline CDR1 is SGHNT and CDR2 YYREEE (reference sequence). CDR3 nucleotides: TGTGCCAGCACCCGGACAGGGGATGAGAATGAGCAGTTCTTC. Encoded protein: CASTRTGDENEQFF.

The CDR3 DNA reads as TGTGCCAGCAGTCCCCGGGGGGCCCTACTCAATGAGCAGTTCTTC. Translation gives CASSPRGALLNEQFF. J is TRBJ2-1 and V is TRBV7-2; D might be TRBD2 (7 bases). The CDR3 runs 15 residues. From germline, CDR1 is SGHTA and CDR2 FQGNSA. V dropped 6 bases and J dropped 6 bases, with 18 bases sitting between them. The variable domain in full, with the rest retrieved from reference TRBV7-2 and TRBJ2-1, is GAGVSQSPSNKVTEKGKDVELRCDPISGHTALYWYRQSLGQGLEFLIYFQGNSAPDKSGLPSDRFSAERTGGSVSTLTIQRTQQEDSAVYLCASSPRGALLNEQFFGPGTRLTVL.

J is TRBJ2-3 and V is TRBV4-1; 11 bases match TRBD2. The junction had 9 bases not matched to a gene; V was cut back by 1 base and J by 6 bases. CDR1 and CDR2 from the germline V gene are MGHRA and YSYEKL. This CDR3 comprises 17 residues. The CDR3: CASSQGPLAGGQDTQYF. The CDR3 nucleotides are TGCGCCAGCAGCCAAGGTCCCCTAGCGGGGGGTCAGGATACGCAGTATTTT.

V is TRBV4-1 and J is TRBJ2-1; 14 bases are a match to TRBD2. Germline values: CDR1 MGHRA, CDR2 YSYEKL. V lost 1 base to trimming and J lost 5 bases; unmatched junction nucleotides: 7. The CDR3 extends over 18 amino acids. The CDR3 coding sequence is TGCGCCAGCAGCCAAGTCGACTTGGGACTAGCGGGGGACAATGAGCAGTTCTTC. Its translation is CASSQVDLGLAGDNEQFF.

The genes are TRBV18 and TRBJ2-2; D may be TRBD1 (6 bases). CDR1 KGHSH and CDR2 LQKENI come from the germline V gene. V gave up 1 base and J gave up 0 bases, with 9 bases separating them. This CDR3 has 16 amino acids. CDR3 coding DNA: TGTGCCAGCTCACCACAGACAGGAGCGAACACCGGGGAGCTGTTTTTT. This encodes CASSPQTGANTGELFF.

This clone was observed once. The genes are TRBV5-1 and TRBJ2-5, with 9 bases aligning to TRBD1. The germline gives CDR1 SGHRS, CDR2 YFSETQ. This CDR3 contains 15 residues. V lost 5 bases and J lost 5; bases outside the gene matches: 10. CDR3 residues: CASSWTGAPRETQYF. In nucleotides, the CDR3 is TGCGCCAGCAGTTGGACAGGGGCACCCCGGGAGACCCAGTACTTC.

Details on this clone: One junction end disagrees with the germline gene, perhaps due to a read error. The rearrangement joins TRBV18 to TRBJ1-2; D gene ambiguous. Germline CDR1 reads KGHSH; CDR2 reads LQKENI. The CDR3 has 15 amino acids. In DNA form, the CDR3 reads TGTGCCAGCTCACCACGGGAGGTCCCTAAGTATGGCTACACCTTC. Translated: CASSPREVPKYGYTF.

This chain uses TRBV4-1 with TRBJ2-2; TRBD2 agrees at 13 bases. Germline lookup yields CDR1 MGHRA and CDR2 YSYEKL. CDR3 length: 18 amino acids. Trimming at V came to 4 bases and at J to 4 bases, leaving 9 bases not matched to a gene. CDR3 protein: CASSLLRLAGGSTGELFF. For the CDR3, the DNA is TGCGCCAGCAGCCTACTTAGACTAGCGGGGGGCTCCACCGGGGAGCTGTTTTTT.

With respect to this clone: This CDR3 is also generated by other DNA sequences in the sample. The chain recombines TRBV5-1 with TRBJ1-1, with TRBD1 as a possible D gene (5 bases). CDR1 SGHRS and CDR2 YFSETQ come from the germline V gene. V gave up 2 bases and J gave up 1 base, with 6 bases separating them. The CDR3 runs to 13 residues. Written as DNA, the CDR3 is TGCGCCAGCAGCTTTGACAGGAACACTGAAGCTTTCTTT. It specifies CASSFDRNTEAFF.

The J gene is TRBJ2-3, the V gene TRBV7-2; the match to TRBD1 covers 8 bases. The CDR3 is made up of 16 amino acids. The V segment lost 5 bases and the J segment 7 bases; nucleotides outside the gene matches: 14. The germline gives CDR1 SGHTA, CDR2 FQGNSA. In DNA, the CDR3 is TGTGCCAGCAGCATTCAGGGGGCGCGATTCACGAATACGCAGTATTTT. It encodes CASSIQGARFTNTQYF.

This clone occurred once. The gene calls are TRBV2 and TRBJ2-6, with 9 bases aligning to TRBD1. Germline assignment: CDR1 SNHLY and CDR2 FYNNEI. Losses at the gene ends were 5 bases for V and 1 base for J; bases not matched to a gene: 6. This CDR3 spans 17 amino acids. In nucleotides, the CDR3 is TGTGCCAGCAGTAGGGACAGGGTAGGGTCTGGGGCCAACGTCCTGACTTTC. Protein sequence: CASSRDRVGSGANVLTF. The full variable domain, with the rest looked up from reference TRBV2 and TRBJ2-6, is EPEVTQTPSHQVTQMGQEVILRCVPISNHLYFYWYRQILGQKVEFLVSFYNNEISEKSEIFDDQFSVERPDGSNFTLKIRSTKLEDSAMYFCASSRDRVGSGANVLTFGAGSRLTVL.

This rearrangement joins TRBV19 to TRBJ2-1, with a tentative D call TRBD2 (6 bases). This CDR3 comprises 12 residues. Germline lookup yields CDR1 LNHDA and CDR2 SQIVND (reference sequence). The germline V and J ends were trimmed by 7 bases and 10 bases, with 14 bases remaining between them. The CDR3 DNA is TGTGCCAGTACCTTGAGGAGCGGGGAGCAGTTCTTC. Protein sequence: CASTLRSGEQFF.